The count of the clone carrying this TCR beta chain is one. What it binds is not known. Libraries were prepared by immunoSEQ multiplex PCR; TCRdb keeps only in-frame clonotypes and omits some of them. The repertoire holds about 63,000 clones, about 91% seen once, with roughly 13% in the top ten. Germline V gene lookup returns CDR1 SEHNR and CDR2 FQNEAQ (reference sequence). V lost 5 bases to trimming and J lost 7 bases; unmatched junction nucleotides: 8. This CDR3 is 15 amino acids long. These data belong to a study of PD-1 blockade in mismatch repair-deficient tumors. Study conclusions and caveats: After pembrolizumab, tumor-resident clones rose rapidly, then generally contracted before radiologic responses.

This sequence joins TRBV7-9 and TRBJ1-4; 9 bases are shared with TRBD1. The sequence was collected from an adult with mismatch repair-deficient cancer. The material was peripheral blood, obtained 52 weeks after starting pembrolizumab. The CDR3 DNA is TGTGCCAGCAGCCCGAAGGGACAGGGAGGTGAAAAACTGTTTTTT. Translated: CASSPKGQGGEKLFF.